A selection of T cell receptor beta chains follows, all from one sample in a study of CD8 T cells in Susac syndrome. One entry per CDR3 protein, called by TCRdb with MiXCR from the immunoSEQ multiplex PCR reads. The sample consists of some 300,000 distinct CDR3 sequences, roughly 85% of them appearing once. Material: CD8+ T cells from PBMCs. The source is a human donor with multiple sclerosis. CDR3s include the opening cysteine and the closing phenylalanine or tryptophan. The D gene is left open where the match is weak. Part of the rows lack a size; the others show once, few, many or a class for expanded clones.

d_call	v_call	j_call	clone_size	cdr3_nt	cdr3_aa
NA	TRBV10-3	TRBJ1-1	NA	TGTGCCATCAGTGCGATAACAGGGTACATTGCTGAAGCTTTCTTT	CAISAITGYIAEAFF
NA	TRBV7-8	TRBJ2-2	NA	TGTGCCAGCAGCTTATGGCCAAACACCGGGGAGCTGTTTTTT	CASSLWPNTGELFF
TRBD1	TRBV19	TRBJ2-7	NA	TGTGCCAGCGCACCGGGACAGTCCCCCTTACACGAGCAGTACTTC	CASAPGQSPLHEQYF
NA	TRBV28	TRBJ2-1	NA	TGTGCCAGCAGTTTCGGGGGAACCCTAGGACGAGGGGATGAGCAGTTCTTC	CASSFGGTLGRGDEQFF
NA	TRBV27	TRBJ2-5	few	TGTGCCAGCAGTCTACTAGGGGCAGAGCAAGAGACCCAGTACTTC	CASSLLGAEQETQYF
NA	TRBV10-1	TRBJ2-3	NA	TGCGCCAGCAGTAATCCGGGAGATACGCAGTATTTT	CASSNPGDTQYF
TRBD1	TRBV11-3	TRBJ2-7	few	TGTGCCAGCAGCTTAGACTCCGGGACAGGGGTCGAGCAGTACTTC	CASSLDSGTGVEQYF
TRBD2	TRBV7-9	TRBJ2-3	NA	TGTGCCACCGTAATAACCATTCAACTAGCGGGAGGCAAGACAGATACGCAGTATTTT	CATVITIQLAGGKTDTQYF
NA	TRBV9	TRBJ2-7	NA	TGTGCCAGCAGCGACGGCGGGCTTACCTACGAGCAGTACTTC	CASSDGGLTYEQYF
TRBD2	TRBV13	TRBJ2-7	NA	TGTGCCAGCAGCGCGGGACTAGCGGGAGAGTACGAGCAGTACTTC	CASSAGLAGEYEQYF
NA	TRBV4-3	TRBJ1-5	few	TGCGCCAGCAGCCAGCGACAGGAGAGCAATCAGCCCCAGCATTTT	CASSQRQESNQPQHF
NA	TRBV29-1	TRBJ2-1	NA	TGCAGCGTTGAAGACCCCCGGGAGTGGGACAATGAGCAGTTCTTC	CSVEDPREWDNEQFF
NA	TRBV20-1	TRBJ2-7	NA	TGCAGTGCTAGCGGGACGGAAACCTACGAGCAGTACTTC	CSASGTETYEQYF
NA	TRBV7-9	TRBJ1-1	NA	TGTGCCAGCAGCCCCGAGGGGGGGATTGAAGCTTTCTTT	CASSPEGGIEAFF
TRBD2	TRBV4-3	TRBJ2-7	NA	TGCGCCAGCAGCCGGGCCCATGGACCGGGACTAGCGGGAGTAGACGAGCAGTACTTC	CASSRAHGPGLAGVDEQYF
NA	TRBV12-3/TRBV12-4	TRBJ2-6	NA	TGTGCCAGCACACTAACCGGGACACCAGCCAACGTCCTGACTTTC	CASTLTGTPANVLTF
NA	TRBV28	TRBJ1-3	NA	TGTGCCAGCAGCCCTACGACGCCAGGGGCGATCACCATATATTTT	CASSPTTPGAITIYF
NA	TRBV12-3/TRBV12-4	TRBJ1-5	NA	TGTGCCAGTAAAGAGGAAACCTTTAGCAATCAGCCCCAGCATTTT	CASKEETFSNQPQHF
TRBD2	TRBV3-1	TRBJ2-7	NA	TGTGCCAGCAGCCCCGGACTAGCGCTTTGGGACGAGCAGTACTTC	CASSPGLALWDEQYF
TRBD1	TRBV11-2	TRBJ2-1	NA	TGTGCCAGCAGCTTAGCCGCCAGGGGGATGCTCTTC	CASSLAARGMLF
TRBD2	TRBV13	TRBJ2-1	NA	TGTGCCAGCAGCATGCCGACTAGCGGGACTCTCAATGAGCAGTTCTTC	CASSMPTSGTLNEQFF
NA	TRBV28	TRBJ2-7	NA	TGTGCCAGCTGCCCCTGGTCTTACGAGCAGTACTTC	CASCPWSYEQYF
NA	TRBV25-1	TRBJ2-7	NA	TGTGCCAGTCGATCCGGGGCCTACGAGCAGTACTTC	CASRSGAYEQYF
TRBD2	TRBV7-9	TRBJ2-7	NA	TGTGCCAGCAGCTTAGGGACTAGTGGCGAGCAGTACTTC	CASSLGTSGEQYF
NA	TRBV19	TRBJ1-5	NA	TGTGCCAGTAGTATAGGGTTCAGTCAGCCCCAGCATTTT	CASSIGFSQPQHF
NA	TRBV6-2/TRBV6-3	TRBJ2-7	NA	TGTGCCAGCAGTCCCCCGTGGGGGACCTACGAGCAGTACTTC	CASSPPWGTYEQYF
NA	TRBV9	TRBJ2-1	few	TGTGCCAGCAGCTCAGACGGGGCCCTGTCCTTC	CASSSDGALSF
NA	TRBV5-6	TRBJ1-5	NA	TGTGCCAGCAGCCATAGCAATCAGCCCCAGCATTTT	CASSHSNQPQHF
NA	TRBV6-1	TRBJ2-3	NA	TGTGCCAGCGTAGGGACGGAAAGTGGCGATACGCAGTATTTT	CASVGTESGDTQYF
TRBD2	TRBV28	TRBJ2-7	NA	TGTGCCAGCAGTAGTCTAGCGGGAGACAACGAGCAGTACTTC	CASSSLAGDNEQYF
TRBD1	TRBV6-5	TRBJ2-3	NA	TGTGCCACCGCGACAGGGCGGACAGATACGCAGTATTTT	CATATGRTDTQYF
NA	TRBV5-1	TRBJ2-1	NA	TGCGCCAGCAGCTTGGATTACGGATCCTACAATGAGCAGTTCTTC	CASSLDYGSYNEQFF
TRBD2	TRBV30	TRBJ2-3	NA	TGTGCCTGGGAGACGGGACTAGCGGGAACCACAGATACGCAGTATTTT	CAWETGLAGTTDTQYF
NA	TRBV5-6	TRBJ2-7	NA	TGTGCCAGCAGCTTGCGGTGGGGCTACGAGCAGTACTTC	CASSLRWGYEQYF
TRBD2	TRBV7-9	TRBJ2-1	NA	TGTGCCAGCAGCTTGGGGCGGGAGTGGGCCAACAATGAGCAGTTCTTC	CASSLGREWANNEQFF
TRBD1	TRBV7-9	TRBJ2-7	once	TGTGCCAGCAGGTCCAGGACAGGGGGTCCCTACGAGCAGTACTTC	CASRSRTGGPYEQYF
NA	TRBV9	TRBJ2-1	once	TGTGCCAGCAGCGCGACGGATTACAATGAGCAGTTCTTC	CASSATDYNEQFF
NA	TRBV29-1	TRBJ2-1	NA	TGCAGCGTTGGTGGATTGAGGAGAGGACCTTACAATGAGCAGTTCTTC	CSVGGLRRGPYNEQFF
TRBD1	TRBV5-6	TRBJ1-1	once	TGTGCCAGCAGCGCCCGACAGGGCAAGACTGAAGCTTTCTTT	CASSARQGKTEAFF
NA	TRBV4-1	TRBJ2-1	NA	TGCGCCAGCAGCCAACTAGTGGACAATGAGCAGTTCTTC	CASSQLVDNEQFF
NA	TRBV4-3	TRBJ1-2	few	TGCGCCAGCAGCCCCGCCCATGGGGATGGCTACACCTTC	CASSPAHGDGYTF
NA	TRBV14	TRBJ2-7	NA	TGTGCCAGCAGCCAAGAGGGCAGGGCACCATTCCTTTACGAGCAGTACTTC	CASSQEGRAPFLYEQYF
NA	TRBV28	TRBJ2-7	NA	TGTGCCAGCAGTATAGGGCAGAACTACGAGCAGTACTTC	CASSIGQNYEQYF
NA	TRBV9	TRBJ2-7	few	TGTGCCAGCAGCGTGGAGGGGGCGTCCTACGAGCAGTACTTC	CASSVEGASYEQYF
NA	TRBV20-1	TRBJ2-2	NA	TGCAGTGCTAGAGATCTCGACAGAGTATCGAACACCGGGGAGCTGTTTTTT	CSARDLDRVSNTGELFF
TRBD2	TRBV5-4	TRBJ2-2	NA	TGTGCCATACCGGGACTAGCGGGAGCCGGGGAGCTGTTTTTT	CAIPGLAGAGELFF
NA	TRBV20-1	TRBJ1-2	NA	TGCAGTGCTAGAGATGGCGGGGAGAGTAGCTATGGCTACACCTTC	CSARDGGESSYGYTF
NA	TRBV4-3	TRBJ2-5	NA	TGCGCCAGCAGCAGCTACCGGGACACCCAGGTGGAGACCCAGTACTTC	CASSSYRDTQVETQYF
NA	TRBV15	TRBJ2-5	NA	TGTGCCACCAGCAGAGATCGAACAGAACAAGAGACCCAGTACTTC	CATSRDRTEQETQYF
NA	TRBV12-3/TRBV12-4	TRBJ1-5	NA	TGTGCCAGCAGTTTTACCACGGCCCATCAGCCCCAGCATTTT	CASSFTTAHQPQHF
TRBD2	TRBV19	TRBJ2-1	NA	TGTGCCAGTAGTGGCGGGACTAGCGGGGGGTTGTACAATGAGCAGTTCTTC	CASSGGTSGGLYNEQFF
NA	TRBV19	TRBJ1-5	NA	TGTGCCAGTAGTATTGGGGCAGGGGAACAGCCCCAGCATTTT	CASSIGAGEQPQHF
NA	TRBV24-1	TRBJ1-2	NA	TGTGCCACCAGTGATTCCAATTCCGGGCCGCCCGACTATGGCTACACCTTC	CATSDSNSGPPDYGYTF
TRBD2	TRBV19	TRBJ2-1	NA	TGTGCCAGTAGTATTGGGACTAGCGGGATCCTCTTCTACAATGAGCAGTTCTTC	CASSIGTSGILFYNEQFF